This entry lists 9 T cell receptor beta chains sequenced from one sample in a study of T cell clones after liver transplantation. The method was immunoSEQ multiplex PCR; TCRdb's version includes in-frame clones alone and lacks a portion of them. The sample has 55,000 to 75,000 clones; 92% are singletons. This specimen was CD4+ T cells from blood, taken less than 27 months after liver transplant. The receptors originated from a human patient who received a liver transplant. The graft donor may have given rise to some T cells.

The chain links TRBV7-9 to TRBJ1-4, with D possibly TRBD1 on 6 matching bases. Looked up from germline, CDR1 is SEHNR and CDR2 is FQNEAQ (reference sequence). The V end lost 5 bases, the J end lost 8 bases, and 15 bases lay between the germline ends. The CDR3 is 14 residues long. CDR3 bases: TGTGCCAGCAGCCTAATGGGGACACCAGAAAAACTGTTTTTT. This gives the protein CASSLMGTPEKLFF.

The rearrangement uses TRBV7-9 and TRBJ2-1; 8 bases align to TRBD1. The V segment lost 2 bases and the J segment 7 bases; nucleotides outside the gene matches: 7. This CDR3 is 15 amino acids long. Germline assignment: CDR1 SEHNR and CDR2 FQNEAQ (reference sequence). The CDR3 coding sequence is TGTGCCAGCAGCTTACGACAGGGGAGAGAGAATGAGCAGTTCTTC. It yields the protein CASSLRQGRENEQFF.

Only a few counts were recorded for this clone. The chain has TRBV7-2 and TRBJ2-3; D not resolved. The CDR3 is made up of 14 amino acids. Germline V gene data show CDR1 as SGHTA and CDR2 as FQGNSA. Trimming shortened V by 4 bases and J by 7 bases, and 15 bases separated the two germline ends. CDR3 DNA: TGTGCCAGCAGCTGGACCCATTGGTCGAATACGCAGTATTTT. Protein product: CASSWTHWSNTQYF.

CDR3 in DNA: TGCAGCGTTGGTCAGGGAAACATTCAGTACTTC. Protein sequence: CSVGQGNIQYF. The rearrangement joins TRBV29-1 to TRBJ2-4; the D gene is possibly TRBD1 (5 bases). The CDR3 spans 11 residues. Germline lookup yields CDR1 SQVTM and CDR2 ANQGSEA. Trimming took off 4 bases at V and 6 bases at J, with 7 bases between the two ends.

J is TRBJ1-3 and V is TRBV6-1; maybe TRBD1 (5 bases). This CDR3 has 15 amino acids. Trimming shortened V by 6 bases and J by 0 bases, and 12 bases separated the two germline ends. The V gene's germline CDR1 is MNHNS and CDR2 SASEGT. The CDR3 DNA reads as TGTGCCAGCAGGTCCCCGGGGCCCTCTGGAAACACCATATATTTT. It yields the protein CASRSPGPSGNTIYF.

This rearrangement joins TRBV11-2 to TRBJ2-1; 10 positions match TRBD1. This CDR3 has 16 residues. The V gene's germline CDR1 is SGHAT and CDR2 FQNNGV. J was trimmed by 9 bases and V by 3 bases; bases with no gene match: 11. CDR3 nucleotides: TGTGCCAGCAGCTTCGGACCCGGGACAGGGGTTCTTGAGCAGTTCTTC. This translates into CASSFGPGTGVLEQFF.

The chain combines TRBV10-3 with TRBJ2-1; 13 positions agree with TRBD2. There are 15 residues in the CDR3. Per the germline V gene, CDR1 is ENHRY and CDR2 is SYGVKD. V lost 2 bases and J lost 6; bases outside the gene matches: 1. This CDR3 is CAISERLAGGNEQFF. CDR3 coding DNA: TGTGCCATCAGTGAGAGACTAGCGGGAGGCAATGAGCAGTTCTTC.

This clone was picked up one time. The V and J genes are TRBV7-9 and TRBJ1-1; no clear D. CDR3 size: 15 residues. Per the germline V gene, CDR1 is SEHNR and CDR2 is FQNEAQ (reference sequence). V was shortened by 1 base and J by 7 bases, with 16 bases between the two germline ends. The CDR3 DNA reads TGTGCCAGCAGCTTAGAGGCCCTGGGGTTGAATGAAGCTTTCTTT. The encoded protein is CASSLEALGLNEAFF.

This clone was picked up a small number of times. This chain uses TRBV28 with TRBJ1-1; a possible D gene is TRBD1 (5 bases). Trimming left V 6 bases short and J 0 bases short, with 11 bases between. Per the germline V gene, CDR1 is MDHEN and CDR2 is SYDVKM. The CDR3 runs 14 residues. CDR3 sequence reads: CASRWKGMNTEAFF. DNA for the CDR3: TGTGCCAGCAGATGGAAGGGGATGAACACTGAAGCTTTCTTT.